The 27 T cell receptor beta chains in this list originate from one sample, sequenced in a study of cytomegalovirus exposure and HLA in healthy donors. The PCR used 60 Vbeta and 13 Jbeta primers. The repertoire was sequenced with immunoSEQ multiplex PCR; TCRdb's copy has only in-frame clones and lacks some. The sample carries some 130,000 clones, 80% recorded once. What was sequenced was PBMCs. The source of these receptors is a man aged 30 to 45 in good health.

The CDR3 DNA is TGCGCCAGCAGCCCTGGTGCTGGGACTAGCATATTGTACGAGCAGTACTTC. Translation gives CASSPGAGTSILYEQYF. The rearrangement uses TRBV4-3 and TRBJ2-5, with TRBD2 identical over 9 bases. The DNA end lines up better with TRBJ2-7; the J call may be wrong. The V gene's germline CDR1 is LGHNA and CDR2 YSLEER. CDR3 length equals 17 residues.

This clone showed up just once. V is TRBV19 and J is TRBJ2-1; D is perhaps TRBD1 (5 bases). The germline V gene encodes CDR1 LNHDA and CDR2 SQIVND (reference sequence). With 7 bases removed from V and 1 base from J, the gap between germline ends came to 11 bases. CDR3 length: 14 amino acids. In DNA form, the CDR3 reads TGTGCCAGTAAGGGGATCCAGTCCTACAATGAGCAGTTCTTC. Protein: CASKGIQSYNEQFF.

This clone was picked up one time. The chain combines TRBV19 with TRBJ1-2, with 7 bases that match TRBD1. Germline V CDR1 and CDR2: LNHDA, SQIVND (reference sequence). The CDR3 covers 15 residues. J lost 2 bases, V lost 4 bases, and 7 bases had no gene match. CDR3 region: CASSRQGRGNYGYTF. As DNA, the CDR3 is TGTGCCAGTAGTAGACAGGGACGCGGAAACTATGGCTACACCTTC.

CDR3 sequence reads: CASSGGAGELFF. CDR3 nucleotide sequence: TGTGCCAGCTCAGGAGGGGCCGGGGAGCTGTTTTTT. The chain joins TRBV18 to TRBJ2-2, with a tentative D call TRBD2 (6 bases). The CDR3 is made up of 12 amino acids. Trimming stripped 5 bases from V and 6 bases from J, with 7 bases between. The germline V gene has CDR1 KGHSH and CDR2 LQKENI.

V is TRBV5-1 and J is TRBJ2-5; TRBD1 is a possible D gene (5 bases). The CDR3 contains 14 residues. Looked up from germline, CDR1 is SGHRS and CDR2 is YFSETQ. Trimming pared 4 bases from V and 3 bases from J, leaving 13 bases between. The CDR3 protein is CASSRDRPKETQYF. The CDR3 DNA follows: TGCGCCAGCAGCCGCGACAGACCTAAAGAGACCCAGTACTTC. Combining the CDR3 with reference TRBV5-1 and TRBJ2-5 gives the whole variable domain KAGVTQTPRYLIKTRGQQVTLSCSPISGHRSVSWYQQTPGQGLQFLFEYFSETQRNKGNFPGRFSGRQFSNSRSEMNVSTLELGDSALYLCASSRDRPKETQYFGPGTRLLVL.

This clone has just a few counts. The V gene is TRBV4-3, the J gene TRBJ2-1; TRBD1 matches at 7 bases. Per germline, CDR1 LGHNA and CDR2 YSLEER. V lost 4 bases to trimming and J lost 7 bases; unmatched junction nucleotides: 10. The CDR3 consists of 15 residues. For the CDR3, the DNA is TGCGCCAGCAGCCGGTCCGGGACAGTGTTGAATGAGCAGTTCTTC. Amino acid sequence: CASSRSGTVLNEQFF.

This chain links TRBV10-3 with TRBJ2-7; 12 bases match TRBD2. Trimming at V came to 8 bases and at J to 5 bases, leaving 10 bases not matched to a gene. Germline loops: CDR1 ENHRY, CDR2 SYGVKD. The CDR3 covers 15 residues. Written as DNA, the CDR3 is TGTGCCATCGCAGAGGGGGGACTAGCGGGCGACGAGCAGTACTTC. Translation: CAIAEGGLAGDEQYF.

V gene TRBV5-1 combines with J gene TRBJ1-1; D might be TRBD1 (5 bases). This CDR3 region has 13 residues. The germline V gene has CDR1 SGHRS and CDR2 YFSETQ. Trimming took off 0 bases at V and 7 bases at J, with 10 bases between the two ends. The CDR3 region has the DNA TGCGCCAGCAGCTTGGGGGGGGGACTTGAAGCTTTCTTT. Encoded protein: CASSLGGGLEAFF.

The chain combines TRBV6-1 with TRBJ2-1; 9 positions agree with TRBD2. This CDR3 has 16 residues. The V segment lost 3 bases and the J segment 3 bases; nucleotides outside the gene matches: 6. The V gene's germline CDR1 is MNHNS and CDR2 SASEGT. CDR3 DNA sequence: TGTGCCAGCAGTGAGACTAGCGGTCAATTCTACAATGAGCAGTTCTTC. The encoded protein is CASSETSGQFYNEQFF.

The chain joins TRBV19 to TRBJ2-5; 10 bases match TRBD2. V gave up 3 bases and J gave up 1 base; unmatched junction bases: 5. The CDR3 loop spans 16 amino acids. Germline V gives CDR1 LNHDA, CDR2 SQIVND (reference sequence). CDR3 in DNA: TGTGCCAGTAGTATCGGACTAGCGGAGTCCCAAGAGACCCAGTACTTC. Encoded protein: CASSIGLAESQETQYF.

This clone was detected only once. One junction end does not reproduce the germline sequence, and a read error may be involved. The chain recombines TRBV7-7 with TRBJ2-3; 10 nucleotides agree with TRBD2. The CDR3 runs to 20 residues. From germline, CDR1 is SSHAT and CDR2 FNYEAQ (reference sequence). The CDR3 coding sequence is TGTGCTAGCAACCCCGGGAGCAAACTAGCGGGACTAGATCGCACAGATACGCAGTATTTT. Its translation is CASNPGSKLAGLDRTDTQYF.

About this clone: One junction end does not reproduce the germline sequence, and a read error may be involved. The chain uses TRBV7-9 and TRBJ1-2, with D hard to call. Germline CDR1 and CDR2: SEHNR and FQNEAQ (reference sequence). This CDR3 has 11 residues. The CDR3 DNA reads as TGTTCCAGCCAGCGCGACTATGGCTACACCTTC. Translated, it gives CSSQRDYGYTF.

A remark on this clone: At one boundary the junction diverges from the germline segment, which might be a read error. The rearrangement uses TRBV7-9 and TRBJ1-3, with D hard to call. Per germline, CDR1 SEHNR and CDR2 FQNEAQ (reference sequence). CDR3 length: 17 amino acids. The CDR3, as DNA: TGTTCCAGCAGTTATTGGGGAGGGTCTTCCTCTGGAAACACCATATATTTT. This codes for CSSSYWGGSSSGNTIYF.

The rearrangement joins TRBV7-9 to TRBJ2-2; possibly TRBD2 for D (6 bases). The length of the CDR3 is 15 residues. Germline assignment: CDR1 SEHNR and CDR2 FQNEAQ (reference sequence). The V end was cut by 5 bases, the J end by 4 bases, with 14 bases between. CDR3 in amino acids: CASSPGRRGTGELFF. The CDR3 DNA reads TGTGCCAGCAGCCCGGGACGGCGGGGCACCGGGGAGCTGTTTTTT.

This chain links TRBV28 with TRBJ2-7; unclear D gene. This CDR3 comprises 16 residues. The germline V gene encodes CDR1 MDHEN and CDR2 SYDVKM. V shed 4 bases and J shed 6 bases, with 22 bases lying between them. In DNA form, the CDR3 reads TGTGCCAGCAGTTCCCTCAGAGCCCGCACCCCAGGCGAGCAGTACTTC. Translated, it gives CASSSLRARTPGEQYF. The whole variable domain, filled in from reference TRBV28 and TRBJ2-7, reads DVKVTQSSRYLVKRTGEKVFLECVQDMDHENMFWYRQDPGLGLRLIYFSYDVKMKEKGDIPEGYSVSREKKERFSLILESASTNQTSMYLCASSSLRARTPGEQYFGPGTRLTVT.

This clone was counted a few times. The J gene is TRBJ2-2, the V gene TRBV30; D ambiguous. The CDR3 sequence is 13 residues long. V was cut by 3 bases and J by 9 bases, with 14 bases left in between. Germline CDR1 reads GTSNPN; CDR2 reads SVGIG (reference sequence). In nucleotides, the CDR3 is TGTGCCTGGAGCCCGCCGGCGGAACGGGAGCTGTTTTTT. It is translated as CAWSPPAERELFF.

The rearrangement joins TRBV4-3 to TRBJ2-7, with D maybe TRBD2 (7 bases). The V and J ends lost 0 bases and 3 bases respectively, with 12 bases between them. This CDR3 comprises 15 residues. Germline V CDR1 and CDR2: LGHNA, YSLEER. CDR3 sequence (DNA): TGCGCCAGCAGCCAAGAGGTAGGGGGGGGCTACGAGCAGTACTTC. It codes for CASSQEVGGGYEQYF.

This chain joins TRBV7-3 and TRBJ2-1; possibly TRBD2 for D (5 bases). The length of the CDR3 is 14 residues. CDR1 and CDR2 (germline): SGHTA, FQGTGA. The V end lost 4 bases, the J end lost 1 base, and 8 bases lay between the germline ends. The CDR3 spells CASSYGGSYNEQFF. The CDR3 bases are TGTGCCAGCAGCTACGGAGGTTCCTACAATGAGCAGTTCTTC. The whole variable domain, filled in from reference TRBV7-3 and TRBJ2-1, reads GAGVSQTPSNKVTEKGKYVELRCDPISGHTALYWYRQSLGQGPEFLIYFQGTGAADDSGLPNDRFFAVRPEGSVSTLKIQRTERGDSAVYLCASSYGGSYNEQFFGPGTRLTVL.

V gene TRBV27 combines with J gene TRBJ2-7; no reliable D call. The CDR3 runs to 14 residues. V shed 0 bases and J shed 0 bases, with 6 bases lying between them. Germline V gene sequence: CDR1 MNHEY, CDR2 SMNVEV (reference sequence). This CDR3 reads CASSLSISSYEQYF. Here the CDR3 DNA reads TGTGCCAGCAGTTTATCGATTAGCTCCTACGAGCAGTACTTC.

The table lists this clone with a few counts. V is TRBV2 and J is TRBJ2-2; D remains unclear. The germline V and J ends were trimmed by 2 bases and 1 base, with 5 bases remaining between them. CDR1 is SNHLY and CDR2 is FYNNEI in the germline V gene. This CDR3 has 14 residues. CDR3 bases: TGTGCCAGCAGTGAAATCCAGAACACCGGGGAGCTGTTTTTT. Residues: CASSEIQNTGELFF.

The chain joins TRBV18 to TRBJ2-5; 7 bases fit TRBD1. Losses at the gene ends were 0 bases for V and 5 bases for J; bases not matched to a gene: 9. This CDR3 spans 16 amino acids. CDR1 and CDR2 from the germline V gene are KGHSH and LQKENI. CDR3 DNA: TGTGCCAGCTCACCACCGAATACAGGGGCATTGGAGACCCAGTACTTC. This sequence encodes CASSPPNTGALETQYF.

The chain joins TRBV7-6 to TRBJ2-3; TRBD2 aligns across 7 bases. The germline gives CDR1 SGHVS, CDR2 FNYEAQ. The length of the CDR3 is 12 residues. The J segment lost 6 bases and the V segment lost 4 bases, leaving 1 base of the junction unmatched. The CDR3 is CASSWGGDTQYF. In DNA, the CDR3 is TGTGCCAGCAGCTGGGGAGGGGATACGCAGTATTTT.

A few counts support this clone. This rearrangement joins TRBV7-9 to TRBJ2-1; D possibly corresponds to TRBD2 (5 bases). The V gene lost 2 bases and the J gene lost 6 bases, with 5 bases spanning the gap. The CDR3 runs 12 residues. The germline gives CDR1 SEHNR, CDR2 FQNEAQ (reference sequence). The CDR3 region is CASSLSGNEQFF. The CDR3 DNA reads TGTGCCAGCAGCTTAAGCGGCAATGAGCAGTTCTTC.

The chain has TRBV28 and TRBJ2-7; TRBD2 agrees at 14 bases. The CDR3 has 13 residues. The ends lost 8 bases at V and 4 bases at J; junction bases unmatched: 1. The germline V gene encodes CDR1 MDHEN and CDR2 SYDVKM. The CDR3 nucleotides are TGTGCCAGCCGACTAGCGGGAGGGTACGAGCAGTACTTC. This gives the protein CASRLAGGYEQYF.

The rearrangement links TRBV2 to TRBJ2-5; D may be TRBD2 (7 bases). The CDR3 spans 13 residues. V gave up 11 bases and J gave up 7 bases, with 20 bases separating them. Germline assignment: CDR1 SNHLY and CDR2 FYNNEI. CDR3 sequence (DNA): TGTGCCGCGGGGGCGGGGCCCCTGGGGACCCAGTACTTC. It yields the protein CAAGAGPLGTQYF.

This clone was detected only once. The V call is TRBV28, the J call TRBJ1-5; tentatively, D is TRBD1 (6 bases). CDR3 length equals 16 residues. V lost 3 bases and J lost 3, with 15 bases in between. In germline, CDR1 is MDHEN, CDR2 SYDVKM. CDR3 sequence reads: CASSFTPGANNQPQHF. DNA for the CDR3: TGTGCCAGCAGTTTTACCCCAGGGGCGAACAATCAGCCCCAGCATTTT.

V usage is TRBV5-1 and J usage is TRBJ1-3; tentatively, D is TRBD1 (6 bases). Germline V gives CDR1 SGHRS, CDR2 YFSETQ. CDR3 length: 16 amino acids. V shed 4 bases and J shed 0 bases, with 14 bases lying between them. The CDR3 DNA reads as TGCGCCAGCAGCATCCTAGGACAGAGCTCTGGAAACACCATATATTTT. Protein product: CASSILGQSSGNTIYF.